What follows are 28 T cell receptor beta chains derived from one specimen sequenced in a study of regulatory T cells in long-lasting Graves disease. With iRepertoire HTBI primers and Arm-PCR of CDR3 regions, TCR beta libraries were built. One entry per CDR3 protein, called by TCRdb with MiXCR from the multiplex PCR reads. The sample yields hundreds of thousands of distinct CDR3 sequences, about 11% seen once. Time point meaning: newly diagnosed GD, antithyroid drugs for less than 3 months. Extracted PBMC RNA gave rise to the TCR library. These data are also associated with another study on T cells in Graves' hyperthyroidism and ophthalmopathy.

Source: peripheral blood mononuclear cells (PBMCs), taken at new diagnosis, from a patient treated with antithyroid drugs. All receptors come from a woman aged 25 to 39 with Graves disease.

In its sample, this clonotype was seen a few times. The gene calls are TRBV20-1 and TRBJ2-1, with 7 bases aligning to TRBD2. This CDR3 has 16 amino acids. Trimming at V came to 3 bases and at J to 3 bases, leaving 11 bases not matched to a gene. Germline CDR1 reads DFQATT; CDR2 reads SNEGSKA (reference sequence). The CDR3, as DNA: TGCAGTGCTAGTTCGGCGGGAGCCCCGCGCTACAATGAGCAGTTCTTC. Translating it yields CSASSAGAPRYNEQFF.

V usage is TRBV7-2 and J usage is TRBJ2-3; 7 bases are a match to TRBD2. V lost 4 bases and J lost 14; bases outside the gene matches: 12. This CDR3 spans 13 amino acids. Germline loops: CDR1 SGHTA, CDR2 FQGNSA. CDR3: CASSYDAGVGGYF. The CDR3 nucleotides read TGTGCCAGCAGCTATGATGCGGGAGTGGGGGGGTATTTT.

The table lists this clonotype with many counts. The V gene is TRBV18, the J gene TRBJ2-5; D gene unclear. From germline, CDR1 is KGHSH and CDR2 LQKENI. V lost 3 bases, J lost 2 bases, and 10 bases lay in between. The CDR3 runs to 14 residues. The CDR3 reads CASSPNGVQETQYF. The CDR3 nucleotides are TGTGCCAGCTCACCTAACGGAGTGCAAGAGACCCAGTACTTC.

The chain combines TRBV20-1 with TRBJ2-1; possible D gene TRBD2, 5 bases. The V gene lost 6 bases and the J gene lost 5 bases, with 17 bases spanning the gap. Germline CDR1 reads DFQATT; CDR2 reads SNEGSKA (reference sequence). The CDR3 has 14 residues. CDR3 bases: TGCAGTGCGCCCCGCGGTTTAGCGAACAATGAGCAGTTCTTC. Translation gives CSAPRGLANNEQFF.

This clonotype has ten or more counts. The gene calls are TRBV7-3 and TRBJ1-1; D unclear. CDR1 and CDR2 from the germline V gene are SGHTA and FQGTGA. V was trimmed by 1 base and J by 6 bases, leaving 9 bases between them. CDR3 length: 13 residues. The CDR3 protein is CASSLSVLSEAFF. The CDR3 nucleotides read TGTGCCAGCAGCTTAAGTGTATTGTCTGAAGCTTTCTTT.

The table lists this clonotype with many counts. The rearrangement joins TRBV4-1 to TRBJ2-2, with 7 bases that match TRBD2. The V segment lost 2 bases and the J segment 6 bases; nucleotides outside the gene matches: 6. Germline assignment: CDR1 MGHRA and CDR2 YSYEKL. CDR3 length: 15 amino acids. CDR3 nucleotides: TGCGCCAGCAGCCAATGGGGGGGAATCTCCGGGGAGCTGTTTTTT. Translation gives CASSQWGGISGELFF.

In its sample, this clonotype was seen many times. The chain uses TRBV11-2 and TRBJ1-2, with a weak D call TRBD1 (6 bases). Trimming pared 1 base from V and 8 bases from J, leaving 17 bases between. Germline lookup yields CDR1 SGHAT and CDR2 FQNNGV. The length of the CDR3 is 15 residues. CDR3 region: CASSLGGQILGGYTF. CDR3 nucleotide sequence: TGTGCCAGCAGCTTAGGTGGACAGATACTAGGCGGCTACACCTTC.

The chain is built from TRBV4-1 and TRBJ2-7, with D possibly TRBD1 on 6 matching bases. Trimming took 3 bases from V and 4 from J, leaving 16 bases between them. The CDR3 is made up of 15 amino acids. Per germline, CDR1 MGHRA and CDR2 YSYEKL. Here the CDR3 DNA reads TGCGCCAGCAGCCATGAACAGGGTCGAGCTTACGAGCAGTACTTC. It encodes CASSHEQGRAYEQYF.

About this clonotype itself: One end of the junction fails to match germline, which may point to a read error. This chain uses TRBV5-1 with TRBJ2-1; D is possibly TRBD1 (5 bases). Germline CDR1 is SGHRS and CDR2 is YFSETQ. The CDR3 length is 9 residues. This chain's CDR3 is CASSLEQGF. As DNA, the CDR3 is TGCGCCAGCAGCTTGGAGCAGGGCTTC.

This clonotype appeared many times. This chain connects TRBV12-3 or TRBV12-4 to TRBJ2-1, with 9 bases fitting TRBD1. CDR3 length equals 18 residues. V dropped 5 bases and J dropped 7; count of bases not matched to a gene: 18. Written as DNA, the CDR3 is TGTGCCAGCAGTCTCTACAGGGGGCCTACCTCTTCGCGTAATGAGCAGTTCTTC. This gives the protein CASSLYRGPTSSRNEQFF.

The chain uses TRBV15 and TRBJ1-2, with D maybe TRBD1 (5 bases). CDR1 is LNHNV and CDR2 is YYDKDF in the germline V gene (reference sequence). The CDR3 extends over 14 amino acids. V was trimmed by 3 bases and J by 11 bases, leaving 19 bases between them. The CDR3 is CATSRGGAGIEYTF. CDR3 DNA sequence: TGTGCCACCAGCAGGGGGGGTGCGGGAATCGAATACACCTTC. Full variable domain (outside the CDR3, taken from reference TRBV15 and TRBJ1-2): DAMVIQNPRYQVTQFGKPVTLSCSQTLNHNVMYWYQQKSSQAPKLLFHYYDKDFNNEADTPDNFQSRRPNTSFCFLDIRSPGLGDTAMYLCATSRGGAGIEYTFGSGTRLTVV.

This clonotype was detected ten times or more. The CDR3 loop reads CASSYLSGETQYF. The CDR3 region has the DNA TGTGCCAGCAGTTATTTGTCGGGAGAGACCCAGTACTTC. The chain uses TRBV6-9 and TRBJ2-5; no reliable D call. This CDR3 has 13 residues. The germline gives CDR1 MNHGY, CDR2 SVAAGI. The germline V and J ends were trimmed by 1 base and 4 bases, with 7 bases remaining between them.

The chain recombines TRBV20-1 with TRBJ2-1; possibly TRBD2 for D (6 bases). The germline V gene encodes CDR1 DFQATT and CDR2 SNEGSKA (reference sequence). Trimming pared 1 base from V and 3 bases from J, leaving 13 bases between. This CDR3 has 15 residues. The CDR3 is CSARGVGSNYNEQFF. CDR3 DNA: TGCAGTGCTAGAGGAGTCGGGAGTAACTACAATGAGCAGTTCTTC.

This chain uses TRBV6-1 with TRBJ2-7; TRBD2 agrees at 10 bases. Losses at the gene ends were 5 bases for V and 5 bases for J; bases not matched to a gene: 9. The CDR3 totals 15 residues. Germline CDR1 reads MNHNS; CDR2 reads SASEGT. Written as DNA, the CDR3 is TGTGCCAGCAGTCTAAGCGGGAGGGTGATGGACGAGCAGTACTTC. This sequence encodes CASSLSGRVMDEQYF.

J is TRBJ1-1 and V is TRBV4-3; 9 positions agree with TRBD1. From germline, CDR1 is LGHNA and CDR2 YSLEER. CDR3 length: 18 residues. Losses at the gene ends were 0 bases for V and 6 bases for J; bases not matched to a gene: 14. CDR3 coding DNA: TGCGCCAGCAGCCAAGATCGGGTGGGGACAGGGCGGAGTGCTGAAGCTTTCTTT. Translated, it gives CASSQDRVGTGRSAEAFF.

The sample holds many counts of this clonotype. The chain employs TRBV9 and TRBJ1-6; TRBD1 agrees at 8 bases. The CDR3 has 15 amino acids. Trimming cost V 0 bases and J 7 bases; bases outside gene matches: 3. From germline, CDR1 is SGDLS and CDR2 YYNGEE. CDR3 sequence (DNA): TGTGCCAGCAGCGTAGGACAGGGGCAAAATTCACCCCTCCACTTT. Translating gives CASSVGQGQNSPLHF.

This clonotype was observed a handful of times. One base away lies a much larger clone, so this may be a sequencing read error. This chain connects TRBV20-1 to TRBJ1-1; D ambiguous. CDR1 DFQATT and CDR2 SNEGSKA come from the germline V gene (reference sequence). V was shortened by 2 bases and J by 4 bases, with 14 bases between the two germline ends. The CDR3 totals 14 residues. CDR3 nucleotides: TGCAGTGCTAGAACCTGGGATCATAGCACTGAAGCTTTCTTT. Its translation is CSARTWDHSTEAFF.

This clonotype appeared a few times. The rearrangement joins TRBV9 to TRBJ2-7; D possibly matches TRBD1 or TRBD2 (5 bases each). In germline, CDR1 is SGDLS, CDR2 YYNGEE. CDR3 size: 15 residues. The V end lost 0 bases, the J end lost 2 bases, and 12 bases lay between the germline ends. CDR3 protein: CASSVGDGYTYEQYF. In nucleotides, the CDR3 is TGTGCCAGCAGCGTAGGGGACGGGTACACCTACGAGCAGTACTTC.

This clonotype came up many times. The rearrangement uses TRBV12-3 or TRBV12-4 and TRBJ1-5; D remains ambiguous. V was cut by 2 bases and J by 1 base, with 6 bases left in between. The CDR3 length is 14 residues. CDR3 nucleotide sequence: TGTGCCAGCAGTTTAAGCTCGAGCAATCAGCCCCAGCATTTT. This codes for CASSLSSSNQPQHF.

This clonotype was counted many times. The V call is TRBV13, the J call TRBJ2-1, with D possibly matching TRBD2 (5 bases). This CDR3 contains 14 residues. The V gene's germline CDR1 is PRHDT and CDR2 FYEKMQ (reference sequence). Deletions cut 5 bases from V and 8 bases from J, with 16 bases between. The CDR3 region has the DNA TGTGCCAGCAGCCCCGAGGGAAGCGCGGATGAGCAGTTCTTC. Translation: CASSPEGSADEQFF.

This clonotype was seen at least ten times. CDR3 loop: CSVKSGLFSTDTQYF. In DNA form, the CDR3 reads TGCAGCGTTAAAAGCGGGTTATTTAGCACAGATACGCAGTATTTT. J is TRBJ2-3 and V is TRBV29-1; D is perhaps TRBD2 (6 bases). The V and J ends lost 5 bases and 0 bases respectively, with 15 bases between them. The CDR3 contains 15 residues. Per the germline V gene, CDR1 is SQVTM and CDR2 is ANQGSEA.

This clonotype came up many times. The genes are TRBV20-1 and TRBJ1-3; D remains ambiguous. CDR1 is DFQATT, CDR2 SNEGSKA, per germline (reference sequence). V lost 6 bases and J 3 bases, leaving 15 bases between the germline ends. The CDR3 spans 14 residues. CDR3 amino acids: CSALEEGFGNTIYF. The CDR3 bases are TGCAGTGCCCTGGAGGAGGGCTTTGGAAACACCATATATTTT.

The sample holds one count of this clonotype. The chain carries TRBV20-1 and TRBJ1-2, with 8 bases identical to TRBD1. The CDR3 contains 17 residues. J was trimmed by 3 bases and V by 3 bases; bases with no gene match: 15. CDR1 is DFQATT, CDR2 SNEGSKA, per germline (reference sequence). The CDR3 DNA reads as TGCAGTGCTAGGGGGACCCAAACCAGGGGGCTCGACTATGGCTACACCTTC. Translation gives CSARGTQTRGLDYGYTF.

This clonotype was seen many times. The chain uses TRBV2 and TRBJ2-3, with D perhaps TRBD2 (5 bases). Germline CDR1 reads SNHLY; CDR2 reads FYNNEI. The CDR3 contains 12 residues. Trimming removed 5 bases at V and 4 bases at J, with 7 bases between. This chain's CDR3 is CASSTRADTQYF. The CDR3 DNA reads TGTGCCAGCAGTACTAGGGCAGATACGCAGTATTTT.

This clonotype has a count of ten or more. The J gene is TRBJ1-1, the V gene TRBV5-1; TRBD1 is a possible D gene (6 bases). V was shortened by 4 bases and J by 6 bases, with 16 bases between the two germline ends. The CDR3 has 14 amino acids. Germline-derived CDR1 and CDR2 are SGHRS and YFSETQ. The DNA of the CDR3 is TGCGCCAGCAGCACCACAGGGTATTACGCTGAAGCTTTCTTT. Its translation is CASSTTGYYAEAFF.

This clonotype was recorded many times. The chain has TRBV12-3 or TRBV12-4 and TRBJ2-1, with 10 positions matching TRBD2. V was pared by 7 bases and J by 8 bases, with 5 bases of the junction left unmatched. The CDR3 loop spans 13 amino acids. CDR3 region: CASTLAGEDEQFF. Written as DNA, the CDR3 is TGTGCCAGCACTCTAGCGGGAGAGGATGAGCAGTTCTTC.

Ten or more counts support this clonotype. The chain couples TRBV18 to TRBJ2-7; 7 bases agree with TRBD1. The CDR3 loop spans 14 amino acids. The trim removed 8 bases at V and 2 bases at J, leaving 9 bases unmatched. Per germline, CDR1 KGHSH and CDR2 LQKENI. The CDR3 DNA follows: TGTGCCAGCAGCCCCCGGGACAGCCCCTACGAGCAGTACTTC. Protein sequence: CASSPRDSPYEQYF. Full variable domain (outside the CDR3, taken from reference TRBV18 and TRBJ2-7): NAGVMQNPRHLVRRRGQEARLRCSPMKGHSHVYWYRQLPEEGLKFMVYLQKENIIDESGMPKERFSAEFPKEGPSILRIQQVVRGDSAAYFCASSPRDSPYEQYFGPGTRLTVT.

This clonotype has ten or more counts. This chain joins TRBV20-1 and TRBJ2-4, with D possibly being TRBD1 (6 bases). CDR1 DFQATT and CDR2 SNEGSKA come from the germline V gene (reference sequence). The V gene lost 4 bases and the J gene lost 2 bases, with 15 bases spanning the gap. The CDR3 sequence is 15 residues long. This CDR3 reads CSATWGRGPKNIQYF. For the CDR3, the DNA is TGCAGTGCTACCTGGGGGCGCGGGCCCAAAAACATTCAGTACTTC.